This T cell receptor beta chain was found in a study of shared clonotypes between healthy human individuals (TCRdb year 2020). Regarding the complete study: A few men and a couple of women, aged 18 to 49 years, made up the cohort. To increase sequencing depth and limit assay-specific biases, TCR repertoire library preparation and sequencing were carried out by different laboratories using diverse techniques. Per donor, leukapheresis produced somewhere between about 0.9 and 9.5 billion PBMCs. To estimate repertoire size and how much clonotype sharing occurs between individuals, the study deeply sequenced the blood TCR repertoires of five healthy adults. General findings and caveats noted by the study authors: Pairwise subsampling indicated that sequencing depth was expected to affect the degree of clonotype sharing among donors. Sampling was restricted to blood, and TCR repertoires in tissue are likely to differ from TCR repertoires in blood. Because the study included only a small number of donors, the genetic and exposure-history diversity represented was limited.

The donors were healthy, HIV-negative adults with no recently reported acute infections or vaccinations. Every donor was a Caucasian adult residing in Nashville, Tennessee, USA. For unsorted samples, 100 million or so PBMCs were counted, and genomic DNA was extracted using the QIAamp DNA Blood Mini kit. Blood was obtained by leukapheresis, after which PBMCs were separated by Ficoll-Histopaque density gradient centrifugation and cryopreserved in liquid nitrogen vapor phase. CDR1 and CDR2 (SGHTA, FQGNSA) derive from the germline V gene. The germline V end is reduced by 5 bases and the J end by 3 bases; junction bases left unmatched: 6. Its CDR3 holds 14 amino acids, cysteine through phenylalanine. Of all the DNA, just the CDR3 is kept, 42 bases in frame from base 1. TCR CDR3 regions were amplified from genomic DNA by multiplex PCR using the deep immunoSEQ assay. Extracted genomic DNA from each cell subset was spread evenly across all wells of several immunoSEQ 96-well plates, with each plate serving as a replicate. For unsorted PBMC, about 300 ng genomic DNA, equal to roughly 32,000 T cell genomes, was loaded into each replicate PCR. Unsorted PBMC genomic DNA was sequenced across ten immunoSEQ deep assay plates. Purified libraries were measured with a Qubit 3.0 fluorometer, size-checked on a Bioanalyzer 2100, and measured again with the KAPA Library Quantification kit. Each immunoSEQ 96-well plate was sequenced on its own single-read 150-cycle Illumina NextSeq 550 flow cell. Under the source paper's analysis protocol: The immunoSEQ output contained only junctional sequences without quality scores, so filtering could not match that applied to full-length reads. Sequences were annotated with PyIR, a Python wrapper for IgBLAST v1.9, using IMGT germline references to assign V/J genes and CDR3. Reads were filtered out if the reads had weak V/J assignments (E-value above 1e-6), no CDR3, stop codons, out-of-frame junctions, or ambiguous translated residues. V3J clonotypes were defined as sequences sharing the same inferred V gene, J gene, and CDR3 amino acid sequence. Percentage overlap between repertoires was computed as shared unique clonotypes divided by the size of the smaller repertoire. RTK rarefaction, the Chao1 estimator, and Recon v2.1 estimates of unobserved clonotypes were used to assess repertoire richness. TCRdb's version of the immuneACCESS table is confined to in-frame rearrangements and falls short of the full clone set. An unresolved V gene accounts for under half of the shortfall where checked; the remainder is of unknown origin. That table gives V, J and clone size, and the DNA gave D and trimming. This sample holds approximately 500,000 clones; over 75% were observed only once. The top ten clonotypes cover approximately 11% of the sample.

A word on this clone: Its antigen is still unknown. Base qualities are not provided; no much larger clone lies one nucleotide away.

This sequence originates from a woman aged 40 to 50 in good health. Some clones in this sample may be carry-over from other donors' samples. The sequenced sample was PBMCs. The V gene is TRBV7-2 and the J gene is TRBJ2-5; 7 middle bases align to TRBD2. CDR3 region: CASSLFAGEETQYF. The DNA is TGTGCCAGCAGCCTTTTTGCGGGAGAAGAGACCCAGTACTTC.